This TCR beta chain was captured by sequencing in a study of cytomegalovirus exposure and HLA in healthy donors. Findings of the study overall: Reports showed the classifier diagnosing cytomegalovirus status with high specificity and sensitivity. The authors enumerated some 170 TCR beta chains as linked to cytomegalovirus.

The donors belonged to the approximately 120-subject validation cohort, separate from the roughly 710-subject first cohort. The table came from immunoSEQ multiplex PCR; TCRdb's copy has only in-frame clones and leaves some out. Here the sample spans 200,000 to 250,000 clones, around 90% being singletons. CDR1 is SNHLY, CDR2 FYNNEI, per germline. The trim removed 4 bases at V and 4 bases at J, leaving 5 bases unmatched. This CDR3 has 15 amino acids. Note on this clone: Antigen unknown.

V is TRBV2 and J is TRBJ1-1; 11 bases match TRBD1. Sample: PBMCs. The clonotype was recovered from a woman between 18 and 29 years old in good health and CMV-seronegative. The CDR3 DNA reads as TGTGCCAGCAGTGCCGCCGGGACAGGGGGCACTGAAGCTTTCTTT. Protein sequence: CASSAAGTGGTEAFF.